The clone carrying this T cell receptor (beta chain) was found a few times. The data originate from a study of T-cell reconstitution after alpha-beta-depleted transplantation in children. Germline-derived CDR1 and CDR2 are SGHVS and FNYEAQ. V was trimmed by 5 bases and J by 0 bases, leaving 17 bases between them. The CDR3 runs 17 residues. Preparation of the TCRbeta library was carried out with unique molecular identifiers. One entry per CDR3 protein results from TCRdb running MiXCR on the PCR reads. Of about 500,000 distinct CDR3 sequences in the sample, approximately 10% were seen once. The receptor comes from a female patient aged 2-9 years who had a stem cell transplant for aplastic anemia, so the T cells may come from the graft donor. Sample: PBMCs, mostly from graft donor cells, taken 180 days after TCRalphabeta/CD19-depleted stem cell transplant. The chain joins TRBV7-6 to TRBJ1-3, with D maybe TRBD1 (5 bases). The CDR3 nucleotides are TGTGCCAGCAGCCCAGACCCTGGGGGGAGCTCTGGAAACACCATATATTTT. It translates to CASSPDPGGSSGNTIYF. Variable domain in full (rest from reference TRBV7-6 and TRBJ1-3): GAGVSQSPRYKVTKRGQDVALRCDPISGHVSLYWYRQALGQGPEFLTYFNYEAQQDKSGLPNDRFSAERPEGSISTLTIQRTEQRDSAMYRCASSPDPGGSSGNTIYFGEGSWLTVV.